This entry is about one T cell receptor beta chain. The target antigen is unknown. These data belong to a study of identical twins. The study, taken as a whole, reports: Abundant beta clonotypes from cord blood bore fewer insertions; memory repertoires lacked this pattern. The authors drew conclusions from cross-sectional statistical analysis rather than following the same donors.

Unique molecular identifiers were present on the cDNA, which also gained a universal primer site by template switching. TCRdb redid the calling of the 5' RACE reads with MiXCR, one entry per CDR3 protein. The data show approximately 600,000 distinct CDR3 sequences, 7% to 7.5% seen once. This same sample was also part of a study on yellow fever vaccine responses in identical twins. That study reports: Among the twins, the vaccine T cell response reportedly seemed partly convergent and partly personalized.

The sequencing sample was made of PBMCs. This clonotype was obtained from a young woman in good health.

CDR3 nucleotide sequence: TGTGACACCCAATATAGCGGGGATCCCTACAATGAGCAGTTCTTC. This codes for CDTQYSGDPYNEQFF. The V gene is TRBV27, the J gene TRBJ2-1; TRBD2 agrees at 8 bases. From germline, CDR1 is MNHEY and CDR2 SMNVEV (reference sequence). This CDR3 region has 15 residues.